A selection of T cell receptor beta chains follows, all from one sample in a study of shared clonotypes between healthy human individuals. TCRdb keeps only in-frame clones here, not all; method: immunoSEQ multiplex PCR. Among about 2 million clones listed, over 85% were seen once. The sample comprised naive CD8+ T cells sorted from blood. All receptors derive from a man aged 18 to 29 in good health. Each CDR3 is given with its conserved first and last residue. A D gene is named only where the DNA matches it firmly. Part of the rows lack a size; the others show once, few, many or a class for expanded clones.

CDR3nt	CDR3aa	j_gene	v_gene	d_gene	abundance
TGTGCCAGCAGATGGGGGACTGAAGCTTTCTTT	CASRWGTEAFF	TRBJ1-1	TRBV27	-	-
TGTGCCAGCAGCTCAACAGGGGCGGGGTACGAGCAGTACTTC	CASSSTGAGYEQYF	TRBJ2-7	TRBV7-2	-	-
TGCGCCAGCAGCCAAGAGGGGGGGGTAGAGACCCAGTACTTC	CASSQEGGVETQYF	TRBJ2-5	TRBV4-1	TRBD2	once
TGCGCCAGCAGCTGGGAGTACGGGACTAGCGGAGAGACCCAGTACTTC	CASSWEYGTSGETQYF	TRBJ2-5	TRBV5-1	TRBD2	-
TGTGCCAGCAGTTTAGGGGGGCGCTCCTACGAGCAGTACTTC	CASSLGGRSYEQYF	TRBJ2-7	TRBV27	-	-
TGTGCCAGCAGCTTCGGCGGGGGCTACGAGCAGTACTTC	CASSFGGGYEQYF	TRBJ2-7	TRBV5-4	TRBD2	-
TGCGCCAGCAAAACCGGGACACCTTCCTACGAGCAGTACTTC	CASKTGTPSYEQYF	TRBJ2-7	TRBV6-6	-	once
TGTGCCAGCAGCGTAGGATCGGCTCACTCCTACGAGCAGTACTTC	CASSVGSAHSYEQYF	TRBJ2-7	TRBV9	-	-
TGTGCCAGCAGTTATTCCCCAGGGAATGAGCAGTTCTTC	CASSYSPGNEQFF	TRBJ2-1	TRBV2	-	-
TGTGCCAGCAGCCCAGGGACCTTAGGAAAATATGGCTACACCTTC	CASSPGTLGKYGYTF	TRBJ1-2	TRBV7-8	-	-
TGTGCCAGTAGTATAAGGGGACAGGGCTACGAGCAGTACTTC	CASSIRGQGYEQYF	TRBJ2-7	TRBV19	TRBD1	-
TGTGCCAGCAGCCAGGGACTAGCGGGAGGCCACGGCTACGAGCAGTACTTC	CASSQGLAGGHGYEQYF	TRBJ2-7	TRBV5-4	TRBD2	-
TGCGCCAGCAGCCAAGAGACCGTTGGGTTTGGCACTAATGAAAAACTGTTTTTT	CASSQETVGFGTNEKLFF	TRBJ1-4	TRBV4-1	-	-
TGTGCCAGCAGCCCGACGGCGGGAGGCTACGAGCAGTACTTC	CASSPTAGGYEQYF	TRBJ2-7	TRBV7-2	TRBD2	-
TGCAGCGTACTACTTTACAGGGGTGATGGCTACACCTTC	CSVLLYRGDGYTF	TRBJ1-2	TRBV29-1	TRBD1	-
TGTGCCAGTAGTATCTCGGCAGAAAGCTACGAGCAGTACTTC	CASSISAESYEQYF	TRBJ2-7	TRBV19	-	-
TGCGCCAGCAAGGCGGTGAACACCGGGGAGCTGTTTTTT	CASKAVNTGELFF	TRBJ2-2	TRBV4-1	-	-
TGTGCCAGCAGTCCCCGGACAGGCGCCTACGAGCAGTACTTC	CASSPRTGAYEQYF	TRBJ2-7	TRBV27	TRBD1	-
TGTGCCAGCAGCTTAGGGGGTTGGTCCTACGAGCAGTACTTC	CASSLGGWSYEQYF	TRBJ2-7	TRBV5-6	-	-
TGTGCCACCAGCAGAGCGGGGGGCGTCGGGACCGGGGAGCTGTTTTTT	CATSRAGGVGTGELFF	TRBJ2-2	TRBV15	-	-
TGTGCCAGCTCATCGAACAGCCAACCTAACTATGGCTACACCTTC	CASSSNSQPNYGYTF	TRBJ1-2	TRBV18	-	-
TGTGCCAGCAGTTACTCGACAGGGGAGGTCCACAATGAGCAGTTCTTC	CASSYSTGEVHNEQFF	TRBJ2-1	TRBV6-5	TRBD1	once
TGTGCCAGCAGCGTAGCGGACAACCCCAACTATGGCTACACCTTC	CASSVADNPNYGYTF	TRBJ1-2	TRBV9	-	-
TGCGCCAGCAGCTTTTCGGGGATGAACACTGAAGCTTTCTTT	CASSFSGMNTEAFF	TRBJ1-1	TRBV5-1	-	-
TGTGCCAGCGGGGCAGAATTAAATTCACCCCTCCACTTT	CASGAELNSPLHF	TRBJ1-6	TRBV28	-	-
TGTGCCAGCAGTCCTACAGGGGGCGCAGGGATCGGCGAGCAGTACTTC	CASSPTGGAGIGEQYF	TRBJ2-7	TRBV27	TRBD1	-
TGTGCCAGTAGTATTTTCGGAGGGAATGAAAAACTGTTTTTT	CASSIFGGNEKLFF	TRBJ1-4	TRBV19	-	-
TGTGCCAGTAGTATTGGGACAGGGTTTCAGCCCCAGCATTTT	CASSIGTGFQPQHF	TRBJ1-5	TRBV19	TRBD1	once
TGTGCCAGCAGCCCCCTCGTGCCAATACGCACAGATACGCAGTATTTT	CASSPLVPIRTDTQYF	TRBJ2-3	TRBV7-9	-	-
TGCGCCAGCAGCGCCGCCAGGGGAGAGACCCAGTACTTC	CASSAARGETQYF	TRBJ2-5	TRBV4-3	-	-
TGCGCCAGCAGTACCAGGGAGGGCTGGACTGAAGCTTTCTTT	CASSTREGWTEAFF	TRBJ1-1	TRBV4-3	-	-
TGTGCCAGCAAAAGATTGGGCACAGATACGCAGTATTTT	CASKRLGTDTQYF	TRBJ2-3	TRBV6-5	-	once
TGCGCCAGCAGTGAGTCGGTAGGCGGCGGCTACACCTTC	CASSESVGGGYTF	TRBJ1-2	TRBV10-1	-	-
TGTGCCTGGAGTCTAGGACAGGGAGGCGAGCAGTACTTC	CAWSLGQGGEQYF	TRBJ2-7	TRBV30	TRBD1	-
TGTGCCAGCAGTATACAGGGCCCCGTCTACGAGCAGTACTTC	CASSIQGPVYEQYF	TRBJ2-7	TRBV6-1	-	-
TGTGCCAGCAGCAAAGAAGTAGGTTATAAGGGTACTATTCCTGGAAACACCATATATTTT	CASSKEVGYKGTIPGNTIYF	TRBJ1-3	TRBV21-1	-	-
TGCGCCAGCAGCCAAGTGGGCGTCAACACCGGGGAGCTGTTTTTT	CASSQVGVNTGELFF	TRBJ2-2	TRBV4-3	-	-
TGTGCCAGCAGTGAATTAGGCTTAAATCAGCCCCAGCATTTT	CASSELGLNQPQHF	TRBJ1-5	TRBV6-1	-	-
TGTGCCAGCAGCGTAGAGCGGGGGGGAATTCTCACAGATACGCAGTATTTT	CASSVERGGILTDTQYF	TRBJ2-3	TRBV9	TRBD2	-
TGTGCCAGCAGCTTGGCTCTGGGAACCTTAGCCGAAGCCAAAAACATTCAGTACTTC	CASSLALGTLAEAKNIQYF	TRBJ2-4	TRBV5-6	-	-
TGTGCCAGCCGACCGGTGGACCGGATTTACGAGCAGTACTTC	CASRPVDRIYEQYF	TRBJ2-7	TRBV5-8	-	-
TGCGCCAGCAGCTTGGATACGAAAGCGGGGGAAGCCGGGGAGCTGTTTTTT	CASSLDTKAGEAGELFF	TRBJ2-2	TRBV5-1	TRBD2	-
TGTGCCAGCAGCCCGGACAGTTTCCAAGAGACCCAGTACTTC	CASSPDSFQETQYF	TRBJ2-5	TRBV5-5	-	-
TGTGCCAGCAGCTACGTTAGCGGGAGCTCCTACAATGAGCAGTTCTTC	CASSYVSGSSYNEQFF	TRBJ2-1	TRBV11-2	TRBD2	-
TGTGCCAGCAGCTTAGAGGCAGGGTACCAAGAGACCCAGTACTTC	CASSLEAGYQETQYF	TRBJ2-5	TRBV13	-	-
TGTGCCAGCAGCTTCCCGGACTACGATGAGCAGTTCTTC	CASSFPDYDEQFF	TRBJ2-1	TRBV7-2	-	-
TGTGCCAGCAGCTCTGACAGGGTCTCCGACCTGAACACTGAAGCTTTCTTT	CASSSDRVSDLNTEAFF	TRBJ1-1	TRBV7-9	TRBD1	-
TGTGCCAGCAGTGCAACAGGGCCCACCGGGGAGCTGTTTTTT	CASSATGPTGELFF	TRBJ2-2	TRBV6-6	-	-
TGTGCCAGCAGCGTAGGTACAGGGGGTGTACAGCCCCAGCATTTT	CASSVGTGGVQPQHF	TRBJ1-5	TRBV9	TRBD1	-
TGTGCCAGCAGCTTTGAGTACGAGCAGTACTTC	CASSFEYEQYF	TRBJ2-7	TRBV7-9	-	-